These T cell receptor beta chains were read from a single sample in a study of memory CD4+ T cells and cytomegalovirus serostatus. The data were produced by immunoSEQ multiplex PCR, yet TCRdb's version contains in-frame clones alone and is incomplete. Here the sample spans approximately 52,000 clones, 78% being singletons. The sample comprised memory CD4+ T cells from blood. All receptors come from an adult in good health and CMV-seronegative. Both conserved end residues are part of each CDR3. A D gene is named only where the DNA matches it firmly. Size is omitted from some rows. Given values are once, few, many or a class for expanded clones.

v_call: TRBV6-7; j_call: TRBJ1-5; clone_size: .; d_call: .; cdr3_nt: TGTGCCAGCAGTTACGGGGGGGCTGGGCAGCCCCAGCATTTT; cdr3_aa: CASSYGGAGQPQHF
v_call: TRBV7-8; j_call: TRBJ2-3; clone_size: .; d_call: TRBD2; cdr3_nt: TGTGCCAGCAGCTTAAGGTCAAGCGGGGATGAAGATACGCAGTATTTT; cdr3_aa: CASSLRSSGDEDTQYF
v_call: TRBV30; j_call: TRBJ1-2; clone_size: .; d_call: .; cdr3_nt: TGTGCCTGGAGCAGACTCGGGGGTGGCTACACCTTC; cdr3_aa: CAWSRLGGGYTF
v_call: TRBV7-6; j_call: TRBJ2-7; clone_size: .; d_call: .; cdr3_nt: TGTGCCAGCAGCCAGCCCCCCAGGTACGAGCAGTACTTC; cdr3_aa: CASSQPPRYEQYF
v_call: TRBV2; j_call: TRBJ1-5; clone_size: once; d_call: .; cdr3_nt: TGTGCCAGCAGTGAAACCCCCCAGAAGGGGCAGCCCCAGCATTTT; cdr3_aa: CASSETPQKGQPQHF
v_call: TRBV5-1; j_call: TRBJ1-2; clone_size: few; d_call: TRBD1; cdr3_nt: TGCGCCAGCAGCGCCCTAAACGCCGGACAGGGGTTGGGGGGCTACACCTTC; cdr3_aa: CASSALNAGQGLGGYTF
v_call: TRBV6-6; j_call: TRBJ1-6; clone_size: few; d_call: TRBD1; cdr3_nt: TGTGCCAGCAGTTACGGGACAGGGGATAATTCACCCCTCCACTTT; cdr3_aa: CASSYGTGDNSPLHF
v_call: TRBV28; j_call: TRBJ2-1; clone_size: .; d_call: TRBD2; cdr3_nt: TGTGCCAGCAGTAAAGCGGGGGGCCGCGATGAGCAGTTCTTC; cdr3_aa: CASSKAGGRDEQFF
v_call: TRBV7-2; j_call: TRBJ1-2; clone_size: .; d_call: .; cdr3_nt: TGTGCCAGCAGCCCGGGACGGATCGGGATCGGCTACACCTTC; cdr3_aa: CASSPGRIGIGYTF
v_call: TRBV18; j_call: TRBJ1-2; clone_size: .; d_call: .; cdr3_nt: TGTGCCAGCTCACCGAAAACGAGTAACAGGGACGGCTACACCTTC; cdr3_aa: CASSPKTSNRDGYTF
v_call: TRBV7-9; j_call: TRBJ1-4; clone_size: .; d_call: TRBD1; cdr3_nt: TGTGCCAGCAGCTTCCGGGACAGTAATGAAAAACTGTTTTTT; cdr3_aa: CASSFRDSNEKLFF
v_call: TRBV10-3; j_call: TRBJ1-6; clone_size: .; d_call: .; cdr3_nt: TGTGCCATCAGTGACCCTTCCGGGACGGCAAATTCACCCCTCCACTTT; cdr3_aa: CAISDPSGTANSPLHF
v_call: TRBV4-1; j_call: TRBJ1-3; clone_size: .; d_call: .; cdr3_nt: TGCGCCAGCAGCCAAGCTCCCGACAGCTCTGGAAACACCATATATTTT; cdr3_aa: CASSQAPDSSGNTIYF
v_call: TRBV7-2; j_call: TRBJ2-7; clone_size: .; d_call: .; cdr3_nt: TGTGCCAGCAGCTTAGGAGATCGTTACGAGCAGTACTTC; cdr3_aa: CASSLGDRYEQYF
v_call: TRBV27; j_call: TRBJ2-1; clone_size: once; d_call: TRBD2; cdr3_nt: TGTGCCAGCAGTCCCACTAGCGGGGGGGCTGTCAATGAGCAGTTCTTC; cdr3_aa: CASSPTSGGAVNEQFF
v_call: TRBV7-3; j_call: TRBJ1-1; clone_size: .; d_call: .; cdr3_nt: TGTGCCAGCAGCTTTTACAGTTACACTGAAGCTTTCTTT; cdr3_aa: CASSFYSYTEAFF
v_call: TRBV6-1; j_call: TRBJ2-1; clone_size: .; d_call: .; cdr3_nt: TGTGCCAGCTGCCGATGGGGGACGGATGAGCAGTTCTTC; cdr3_aa: CASCRWGTDEQFF
v_call: TRBV7-6; j_call: TRBJ1-6; clone_size: .; d_call: TRBD1; cdr3_nt: TGTGCCAGCAGCGAACAGGGGGGACCCTGGGGTTCACCCCTCCACTTT; cdr3_aa: CASSEQGGPWGSPLHF
v_call: TRBV15; j_call: TRBJ1-2; clone_size: .; d_call: TRBD1; cdr3_nt: TGTGCCACCAGCAGAGATAGGGACAGGGGGAGGAATGGCTACACCTTC; cdr3_aa: CATSRDRDRGRNGYTF
v_call: TRBV30; j_call: TRBJ1-1; clone_size: .; d_call: TRBD1; cdr3_nt: TGTGCCTGGAAGAGAGACAGGGGTCTGTCGAACACTGAAGCTTTCTTT; cdr3_aa: CAWKRDRGLSNTEAFF
v_call: TRBV30; j_call: TRBJ1-1; clone_size: once; d_call: .; cdr3_nt: TGTGCCTGGAGTGTACGGGGTACTACCCCAGGGAGGACTGAAGCTTTCTTT; cdr3_aa: CAWSVRGTTPGRTEAFF
v_call: TRBV21-1; j_call: TRBJ2-2; clone_size: .; d_call: .; cdr3_nt: TGTGCCATATTGAACGGGACAGGGGGCGCGGGCCCTACGGAGCTGTTTTTT; cdr3_aa: CAILNGTGGAGPTELFF
v_call: TRBV5-6; j_call: TRBJ2-3; clone_size: .; d_call: .; cdr3_nt: TGTGCCAGCAGCTTGGTCCGGGGGACAGATACGCAGTATTTT; cdr3_aa: CASSLVRGTDTQYF
v_call: TRBV5-5; j_call: TRBJ1-2; clone_size: .; d_call: .; cdr3_nt: TGTGCCAGCAGCTTGTACGGGCACTATGGCTACACCTTC; cdr3_aa: CASSLYGHYGYTF
v_call: TRBV5-1; j_call: TRBJ1-4; clone_size: .; d_call: .; cdr3_nt: TGCGCCAGCAGCTTATGGGGGGTGCCCAATGAAAAACTGTTTTTT; cdr3_aa: CASSLWGVPNEKLFF
v_call: TRBV4-1; j_call: TRBJ2-5; clone_size: .; d_call: TRBD1; cdr3_nt: TGCGCCAGCAGCCACGTTGGACAGGGTCAAGAGACCCAGTACTTC; cdr3_aa: CASSHVGQGQETQYF